The clone carrying this T cell receptor beta chain was observed at least ten times. Each CDR3 protein is one row after TCRdb ran MiXCR on the 5' RACE reads. The table includes hundreds of thousands of distinct CDR3 sequences, over 8.5% detected once. The CDR3 totals 15 residues. Germline V gives CDR1 MDHEN, CDR2 SYDVKM. Trimming left V 5 bases short and J 1 base short, with 11 bases between. These data are taken from a study of identical twins. The same data also contributed to another study, on yellow fever vaccine responses in identical twins.

This rearrangement joins TRBV28 to TRBJ2-2; the D gene is possibly TRBD2 (6 bases). The sequencing sample was made of PBMCs. This clonotype originated in a young woman in good health. The CDR3 region has the DNA TGTGCCAGCAGTGGGGGAGGATTGAACACCGGGGAGCTGTTTTTT. It specifies CASSGGGLNTGELFF.